This entry features one T cell receptor (beta chain) sequence. Per germline, CDR1 MGHDK and CDR2 SYGVNS. Trimming at V came to 5 bases and at J to 9 bases, leaving 11 bases not matched to a gene. The CDR3 is made up of 15 amino acids. Every isolated RNA sample was fully reverse transcribed, so sequencing captured expressed TCRB transcripts. Sequencing used immunoSEQ multiplex PCR; TCRdb keeps in-frame clones, though not all of them. The sample gives more than 60,000 clones, roughly 60% of which show up once; 2.2% is in the top ten. This sample was included in a study of beta chain features in type 1 diabetes.

This chain links TRBV25-1 with TRBJ2-1; the match to TRBD2 covers 9 bases. The receptor's source is a woman between 18 and 29 years old in good health. The sample was Tregs from blood. CDR3 in DNA: TGTGCCAGCAGTAACAGCGGGAGGTTCTCGTCTGAGCAGTTCTTC. This sequence encodes CASSNSGRFSSEQFF.